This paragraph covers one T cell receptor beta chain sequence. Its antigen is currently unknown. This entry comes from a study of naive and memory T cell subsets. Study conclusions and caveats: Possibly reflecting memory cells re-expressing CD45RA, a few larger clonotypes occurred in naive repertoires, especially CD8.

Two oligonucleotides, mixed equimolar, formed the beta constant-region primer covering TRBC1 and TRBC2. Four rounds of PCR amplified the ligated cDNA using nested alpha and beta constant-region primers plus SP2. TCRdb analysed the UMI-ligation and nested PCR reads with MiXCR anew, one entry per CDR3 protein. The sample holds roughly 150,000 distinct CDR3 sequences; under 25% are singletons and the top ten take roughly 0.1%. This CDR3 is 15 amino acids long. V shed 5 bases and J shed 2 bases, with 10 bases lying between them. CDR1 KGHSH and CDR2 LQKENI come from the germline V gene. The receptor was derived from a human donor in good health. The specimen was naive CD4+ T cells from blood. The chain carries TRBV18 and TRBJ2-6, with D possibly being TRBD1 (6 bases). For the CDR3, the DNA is TGTGCCAGCTCAACAGGGTCCCCTGGGGCCAACGTCCTGACTTTC. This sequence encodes CASSTGSPGANVLTF.